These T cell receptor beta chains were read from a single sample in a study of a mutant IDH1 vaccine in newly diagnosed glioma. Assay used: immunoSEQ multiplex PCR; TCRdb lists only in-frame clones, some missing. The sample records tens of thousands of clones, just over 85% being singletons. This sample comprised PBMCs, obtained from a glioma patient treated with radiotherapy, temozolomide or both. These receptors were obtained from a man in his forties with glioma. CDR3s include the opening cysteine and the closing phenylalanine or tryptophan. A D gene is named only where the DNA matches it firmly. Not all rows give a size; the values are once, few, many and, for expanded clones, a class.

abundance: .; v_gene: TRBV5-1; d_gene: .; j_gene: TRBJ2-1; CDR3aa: CASSLFVDNEQFF; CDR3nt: TGCGCCAGCAGCTTGTTTGTTGACAATGAGCAGTTCTTC
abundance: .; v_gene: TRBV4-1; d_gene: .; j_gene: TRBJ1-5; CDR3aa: CASSRYDYSNQPQHF; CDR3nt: TGCGCCAGCAGCCGCTATGATTATAGCAATCAGCCCCAGCATTTT
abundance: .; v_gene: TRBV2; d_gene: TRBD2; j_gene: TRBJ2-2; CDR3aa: CASSERGRETGELFF; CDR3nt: TGTGCCAGCAGTGAACGGGGGAGGGAGACCGGGGAGCTGTTTTTT
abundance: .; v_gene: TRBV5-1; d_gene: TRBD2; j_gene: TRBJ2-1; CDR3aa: CASSTSGSSYNEQFF; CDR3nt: TGCGCCAGCAGCACTAGCGGGAGCTCCTACAATGAGCAGTTCTTC
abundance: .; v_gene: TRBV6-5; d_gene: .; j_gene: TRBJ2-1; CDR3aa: CASSDDRNNEQFF; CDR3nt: TGTGCCAGCAGTGACGACAGAAACAATGAGCAGTTCTTC
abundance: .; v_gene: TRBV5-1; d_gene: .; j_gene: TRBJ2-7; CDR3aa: CASSLGTLSYEQYF; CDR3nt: TGCGCCAGCAGCTTGGGGACCCTCTCCTACGAGCAGTACTTC
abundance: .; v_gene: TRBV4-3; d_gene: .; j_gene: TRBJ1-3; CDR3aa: CASSQDGRVAGNTIYF; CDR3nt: TGCGCCAGCAGCCAAGATGGAAGGGTTGCTGGAAACACCATATATTTT
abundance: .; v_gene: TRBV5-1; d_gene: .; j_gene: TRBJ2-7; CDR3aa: CASSLVGAHEQYF; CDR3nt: TGCGCCAGCAGCTTGGTCGGGGCCCACGAGCAGTACTTC
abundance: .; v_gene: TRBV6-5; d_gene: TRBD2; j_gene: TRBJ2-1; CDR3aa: CASSSPGTSGYNEQFF; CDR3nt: TGTGCCAGCAGTTCCCCCGGGACTAGCGGATACAATGAGCAGTTCTTC
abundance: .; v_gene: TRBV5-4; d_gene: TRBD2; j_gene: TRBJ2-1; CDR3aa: CASSLGSGVKVGEQFF; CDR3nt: TGTGCCAGCAGCTTGGGGAGCGGGGTGAAAGTGGGTGAGCAGTTCTTC
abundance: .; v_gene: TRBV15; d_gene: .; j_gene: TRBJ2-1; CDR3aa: CATSRPGGAPNEQFF; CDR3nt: TGTGCCACCAGCCGGCCCGGCGGGGCTCCAAATGAGCAGTTCTTC
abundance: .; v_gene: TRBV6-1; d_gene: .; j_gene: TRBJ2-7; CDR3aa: CASTRDGPYEQYF; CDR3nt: TGTGCCAGCACAAGGGACGGGCCCTACGAGCAGTACTTC
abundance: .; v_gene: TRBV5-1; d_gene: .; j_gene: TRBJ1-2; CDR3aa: CASSLVIGLRSYGYTF; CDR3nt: TGCGCCAGCAGCTTGGTAATAGGGTTACGGAGCTATGGCTACACCTTC
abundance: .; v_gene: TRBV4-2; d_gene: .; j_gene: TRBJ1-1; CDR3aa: CASSQDSRTLNAFF; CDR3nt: TGTGCCAGCAGCCAGGACAGCCGAACACTGAACGCTTTCTTT
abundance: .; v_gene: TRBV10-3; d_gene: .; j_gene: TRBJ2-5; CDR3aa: CAISKAPQETQYF; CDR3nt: TGTGCCATTAGTAAGGCCCCCCAAGAGACCCAGTACTTC
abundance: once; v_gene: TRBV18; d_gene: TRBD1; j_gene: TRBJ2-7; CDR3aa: CASSWQGEAYEQYF; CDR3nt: TGTGCCAGCTCCTGGCAGGGGGAAGCCTACGAGCAGTACTTC
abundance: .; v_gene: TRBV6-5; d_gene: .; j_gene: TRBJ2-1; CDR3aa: CASKQYNEQFF; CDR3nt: TGTGCCAGCAAGCAATACAATGAGCAGTTCTTC
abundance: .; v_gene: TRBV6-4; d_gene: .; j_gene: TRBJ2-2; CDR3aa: CASGNSFRTGELFF; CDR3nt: TGTGCCAGTGGCAATAGTTTCCGCACCGGGGAGCTGTTTTTT
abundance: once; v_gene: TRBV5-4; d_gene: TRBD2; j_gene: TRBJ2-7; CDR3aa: CASSLLAGSYEQYF; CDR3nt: TGTGCCAGCAGCTTACTAGCGGGCTCCTACGAGCAGTACTTC
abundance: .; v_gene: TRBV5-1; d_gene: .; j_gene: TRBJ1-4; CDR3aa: CASSLGQISTNEKLFF; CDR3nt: TGCGCCAGCAGCCTCGGACAGATATCAACTAATGAAAAACTGTTTTTT
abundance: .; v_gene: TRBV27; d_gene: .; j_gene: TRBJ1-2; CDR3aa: CASSRNREANYGYTF; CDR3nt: TGTGCCAGCAGTCGTAACAGGGAGGCTAACTATGGCTACACCTTC
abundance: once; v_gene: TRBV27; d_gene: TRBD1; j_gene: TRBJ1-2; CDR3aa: CASSLAGQANYGYTF; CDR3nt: TGTGCCAGCAGTTTAGCCGGACAGGCAAACTATGGCTACACCTTC
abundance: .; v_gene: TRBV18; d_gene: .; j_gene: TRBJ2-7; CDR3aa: CASSPPVLEEQYF; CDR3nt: TGTGCCAGCTCACCACCGGTACTCGAGGAGCAGTACTTC
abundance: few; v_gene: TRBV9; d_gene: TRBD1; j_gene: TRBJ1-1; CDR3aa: CASSLQGANTEAFF; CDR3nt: TGTGCCAGCAGCCTACAGGGGGCGAACACTGAAGCTTTCTTT
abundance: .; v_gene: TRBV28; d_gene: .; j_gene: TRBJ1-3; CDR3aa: CASSFGGAGNTIYF; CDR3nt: TGTGCCAGCAGTTTTGGGGGCGCTGGAAACACCATATATTTT
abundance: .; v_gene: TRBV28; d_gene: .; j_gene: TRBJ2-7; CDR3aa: CASSRPYEQYF; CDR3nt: TGTGCCAGCAGCCGCCCCTACGAGCAGTACTTC
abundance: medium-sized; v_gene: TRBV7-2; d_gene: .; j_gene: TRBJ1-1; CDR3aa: CASSLGSLGMNTEAFF; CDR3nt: TGTGCCAGCAGCTTAGGAAGCCTGGGGATGAACACTGAAGCTTTCTTT
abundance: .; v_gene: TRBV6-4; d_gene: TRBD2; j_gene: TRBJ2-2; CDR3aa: CASSDSASGRAHAGELFF; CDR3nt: TGTGCCAGCAGTGACTCGGCGAGCGGGAGGGCCCACGCCGGGGAGCTGTTTTTT
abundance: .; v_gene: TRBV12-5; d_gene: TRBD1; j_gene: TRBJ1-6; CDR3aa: CASGLASGGGSPLHF; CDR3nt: TGTGCTAGTGGTTTGGCCTCAGGGGGGGGTTCACCCCTCCACTTT
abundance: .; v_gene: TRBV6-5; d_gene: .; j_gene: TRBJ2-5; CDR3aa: CATSWTETTETQYF; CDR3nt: TGTGCCACCTCCTGGACCGAAACTACAGAGACCCAGTACTTC
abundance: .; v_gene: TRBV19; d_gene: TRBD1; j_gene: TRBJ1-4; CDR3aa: CASEAGTGVEKLFF; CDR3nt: TGTGCCAGCGAGGCAGGGACAGGGGTTGAAAAACTGTTTTTT
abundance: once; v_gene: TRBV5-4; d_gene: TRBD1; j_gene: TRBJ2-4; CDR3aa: CASSQGQRNIQYF; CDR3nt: TGTGCCAGCAGCCAGGGACAGCGTAACATTCAGTACTTC
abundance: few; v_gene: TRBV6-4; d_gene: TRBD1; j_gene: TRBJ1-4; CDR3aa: CASSEGTGGNEKLFF; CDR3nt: TGTGCCAGCAGTGAGGGGACAGGGGGCAATGAAAAACTGTTTTTT
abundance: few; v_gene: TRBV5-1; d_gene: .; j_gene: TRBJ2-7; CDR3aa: CASSLVVLPYEQYF; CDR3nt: TGCGCCAGCAGCTTGGTGGTTCTCCCCTACGAGCAGTACTTC
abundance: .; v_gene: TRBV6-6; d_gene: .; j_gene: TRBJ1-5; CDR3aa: CASSYSSGIQPQHF; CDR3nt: TGTGCCAGCAGTTACTCTTCCGGGATCCAGCCCCAGCATTTT
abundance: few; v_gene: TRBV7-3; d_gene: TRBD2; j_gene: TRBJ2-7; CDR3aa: CASSLGASGRAEQYF; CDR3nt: TGTGCCAGCAGCTTAGGGGCTAGCGGGAGGGCCGAGCAGTACTTC
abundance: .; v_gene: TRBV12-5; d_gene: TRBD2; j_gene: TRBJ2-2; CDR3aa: CASGLDPAGVGTGELFF; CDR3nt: TGTGCTAGTGGTTTGGACCCAGCGGGAGTGGGAACCGGGGAGCTGTTTTTT
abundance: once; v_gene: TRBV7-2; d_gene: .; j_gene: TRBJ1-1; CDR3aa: CASSLVGNTEAFF; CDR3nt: TGTGCCAGCAGCTTAGTAGGGAACACTGAAGCTTTCTTT
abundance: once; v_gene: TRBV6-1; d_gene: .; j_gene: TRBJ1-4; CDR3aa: CASSEAKYNEKLFF; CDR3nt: TGTGCCAGCAGTGAAGCAAAGTATAATGAAAAACTGTTTTTT
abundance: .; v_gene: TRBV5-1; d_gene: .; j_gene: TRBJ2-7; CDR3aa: CASSLAETYEQYF; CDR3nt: TGCGCCAGCAGCTTGGCCGAAACCTACGAGCAGTACTTC
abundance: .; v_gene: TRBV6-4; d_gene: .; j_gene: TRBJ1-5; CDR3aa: CASSPDLGEPQHF; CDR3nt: TGTGCCAGCAGCCCGGACCTAGGTGAGCCCCAGCATTTT
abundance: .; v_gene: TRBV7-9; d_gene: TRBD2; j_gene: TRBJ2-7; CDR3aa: CASTPGGVSYEQYF; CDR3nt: TGTGCCAGCACCCCGGGGGGTGTTTCCTACGAGCAGTACTTC
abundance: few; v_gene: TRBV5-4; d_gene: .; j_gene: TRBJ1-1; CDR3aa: CASSPGTRPEAFF; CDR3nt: TGTGCCAGCAGTCCTGGGACAAGGCCTGAAGCTTTCTTT
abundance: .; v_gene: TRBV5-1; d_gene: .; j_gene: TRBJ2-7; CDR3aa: CASSLVGYEQYF; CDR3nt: TGCGCCAGCAGCTTGGTGGGGTACGAGCAGTACTTC
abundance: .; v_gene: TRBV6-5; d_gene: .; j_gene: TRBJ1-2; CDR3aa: CASRGGIYGYTF; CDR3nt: TGTGCCAGCAGGGGTGGGATCTATGGCTACACCTTC
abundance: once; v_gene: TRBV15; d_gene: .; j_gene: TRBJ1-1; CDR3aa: CATSRGGGLNTEAFF; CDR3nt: TGTGCCACCAGCAGAGGGGGGGGCTTGAACACTGAAGCTTTCTTT
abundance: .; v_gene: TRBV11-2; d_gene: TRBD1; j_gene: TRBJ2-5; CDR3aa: CASSPGQGRPQYF; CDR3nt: TGTGCCAGCAGCCCTGGACAGGGGCGGCCCCAGTACTTC
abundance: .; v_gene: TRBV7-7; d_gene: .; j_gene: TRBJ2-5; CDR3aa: CASSSGHGETQYF; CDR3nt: TGTGCCAGCAGCTCGGGACACGGAGAGACCCAGTACTTC
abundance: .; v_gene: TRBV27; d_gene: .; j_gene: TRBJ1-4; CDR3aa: CASSLREGNEKLFF; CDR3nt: TGTGCCAGCAGTTTAAGGGAAGGAAATGAAAAACTGTTTTTT
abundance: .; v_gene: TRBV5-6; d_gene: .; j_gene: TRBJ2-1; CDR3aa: CASSILEGEGVTYNEQFF; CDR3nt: TGTGCCAGCAGTATATTGGAAGGGGAGGGGGTAACCTACAATGAGCAGTTCTTC
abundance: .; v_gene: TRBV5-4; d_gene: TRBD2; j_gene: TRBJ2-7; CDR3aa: CASSLGPSGSRYEQYF; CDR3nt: TGTGCCAGCAGCTTGGGGCCTAGCGGGAGTCGATACGAGCAGTACTTC
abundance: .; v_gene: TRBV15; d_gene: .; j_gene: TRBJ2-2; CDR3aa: CATSSGYTGELFF; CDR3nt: TGTGCCACCAGCAGTGGGTATACCGGGGAGCTGTTTTTT